A single sample gave rise to the 31 T cell receptor beta chains below, sequenced in a study of CD8 T cells in Susac syndrome. An input of about 0.5 to 1 ug of RNA was subjected to reverse transcription using random hexamers. TCRdb independently ran MiXCR on the immunoSEQ multiplex PCR reads; one entry per CDR3 protein. This sample has about 430,000 distinct CDR3 sequences, with about 85% found just once. The sequenced sample consisted of CD8+ T cells from PBMCs. The source is a human donor with multiple sclerosis.

The rearrangement uses TRBV4-1 and TRBJ2-7; 10 bases fit TRBD2. This CDR3 comprises 15 residues. V was clipped by 4 bases and J by 3 bases; unmatched bases: 6. Germline CDR1 and CDR2: MGHRA and YSYEKL. CDR3 sequence (DNA): TGCGCCAGCAGCCGCTCAGCGGGAGGGAGCTACGAGCAGTACTTC. Encoded protein: CASSRSAGGSYEQYF.

This chain uses TRBV7-9 with TRBJ2-1; 11 nucleotides align to TRBD2. CDR1 SEHNR and CDR2 FQNEAQ come from the germline V gene (reference sequence). V shed 4 bases and J 8 bases; nucleotides not matched to a gene: 7. The CDR3 has 15 amino acids. The CDR3 loop is CASSYQTSGVDEQFF. The CDR3 nucleotides are TGTGCCAGCAGCTACCAGACTAGCGGGGTAGATGAGCAGTTCTTC.

The chain carries TRBV10-3 and TRBJ1-1; the D gene is possibly TRBD1 (5 bases). Germline CDR1 reads ENHRY; CDR2 reads SYGVKD. The CDR3 loop spans 13 amino acids. Between the trimmed V and J ends, which lost 6 bases and 1 base, there was a span of 9 bases. The CDR3 region is CAIREGTNTEAFF. The CDR3, as DNA: TGTGCCATCAGGGAAGGGACGAACACTGAAGCTTTCTTT.

The rearrangement links TRBV6-1 to TRBJ1-1; TRBD1 might be the D (6 bases). CDR3 size: 14 residues. Per germline, CDR1 MNHNS and CDR2 SASEGT. V was pared by 5 bases and J by 2 bases, with 12 bases between. The DNA for the CDR3 is TGTGCCAGCAGTCAGTTGGGGGCTAACACTGAAGCTTTCTTT. Translation gives CASSQLGANTEAFF.

This clonotype was counted a single time. The chain links TRBV2 to TRBJ1-5, with unresolved D. The CDR3 has 12 residues. V was pared by 2 bases and J by 3 bases, with 2 bases between. Germline lookup yields CDR1 SNHLY and CDR2 FYNNEI. CDR3: CASSELNQPQHF. CDR3 nucleotides: TGTGCCAGCAGTGAACTCAATCAGCCCCAGCATTTT.

The genes are TRBV12-3 or TRBV12-4 and TRBJ1-1; D might be TRBD1 (6 bases). CDR3 length: 15 amino acids. Trimming removed 2 bases at V and 7 bases at J, with 17 bases between. CDR3 nucleotide sequence: TGTGCCAGCAGTTTAACCACTGACAGGACCCTTGAAGCTTTCTTT. It yields the protein CASSLTTDRTLEAFF.

The V call is TRBV30, the J call TRBJ1-3, with D unresolved. V lost 3 bases to trimming and J lost 4 bases, with 7 bases between them. The length of the CDR3 is 12 residues. Per germline, CDR1 GTSNPN and CDR2 SVGIG (reference sequence). The CDR3 is CAWRRMGNTIYF. The CDR3 region has the DNA TGTGCCTGGAGGAGGATGGGAAACACCATATATTTT.

As DNA, the CDR3 is TGTGCCAGCAGTGAAGCTGGAGCTTTCTTT. Its translation: CASSEAGAFF. J is TRBJ1-1 and V is TRBV2; D not resolved. V was cut by 0 bases and J by 10 bases, with 3 bases left in between. The germline gives CDR1 SNHLY, CDR2 FYNNEI. This CDR3 spans 10 amino acids.

This chain's CDR3 is CASKAGGVYEQYF. In nucleotides, the CDR3 is TGCGCCAGCAAAGCGGGGGGCGTCTACGAGCAGTACTTC. The chain links TRBV10-2 to TRBJ2-7, with 9 bases that match TRBD2. V shed 7 bases, J shed 3 bases, and the junction held 4 bases outside the gene matches. CDR1 is WSHSY and CDR2 is SAAADI in the germline V gene. This CDR3 contains 13 residues.

The chain recombines TRBV5-5 with TRBJ2-3; no clear D gene. The CDR3 covers 12 residues. Deletions cut 0 bases from V and 7 bases from J, with 6 bases between. Germline CDR1 reads SGHKS; CDR2 reads YYEKEE (reference sequence). The CDR3 DNA follows: TGTGCCAGCAGCTTGGGACGGAATACGCAGTATTTT. This gives the protein CASSLGRNTQYF.

The V gene is TRBV7-2, the J gene TRBJ2-1, with 7 bases fitting TRBD2. The CDR3 covers 16 residues. J lost 3 bases, V lost 5 bases, and 10 bases had no gene match. Germline CDR1 and CDR2: SGHTA and FQGNSA. CDR3 DNA: TGTGCCAGCAGCCCTCCCAGGGACTACCACTACAATGAGCAGTTCTTC. Encoded protein: CASSPPRDYHYNEQFF.

The chain links TRBV25-1 to TRBJ2-5; D is ambiguous. Between the trimmed V and J ends, which lost 1 base and 5 bases, there was a span of 5 bases. The CDR3 has 12 residues. Germline assignment: CDR1 MGHDK and CDR2 SYGVNS. The chain's CDR3 is CASSELGETQYF. The CDR3 region has the DNA TGTGCCAGCAGTGAATTGGGGGAGACCCAGTACTTC.

This CDR3 is CASSLVGTVVDTDTQYF. CDR3 bases: TGTGCCAGCAGTTTAGTGGGGACTGTCGTGGACACAGATACGCAGTATTTT. The rearrangement uses TRBV12-3 or TRBV12-4 and TRBJ2-3, with D possibly being TRBD2 (6 bases). V was shortened by 1 base and J by 2 bases, with 16 bases between the two germline ends. CDR3 size: 17 residues.

The chain links TRBV19 to TRBJ1-1, with D perhaps matching TRBD1 (6 bases). This CDR3 contains 15 residues. The germline gives CDR1 LNHDA, CDR2 SQIVND (reference sequence). With 10 bases removed from V and 0 bases from J, the gap between germline ends came to 18 bases. The CDR3 DNA sequence: TGTGCCACTACAAAGGGGACATCAATGAACACTGAAGCTTTCTTT. Its protein product is CATTKGTSMNTEAFF.

The rearrangement uses TRBV15 and TRBJ2-1; D is ambiguous. Germline loops: CDR1 LNHNV, CDR2 YYDKDF (reference sequence). V shed 5 bases and J shed 6 bases, with 11 bases lying between them. The CDR3 is 13 residues long. The CDR3 DNA sequence: TGTGCCACCAGCTGGTCCAGGTCCAATGAGCAGTTCTTC. Residues: CATSWSRSNEQFF.

The chain joins TRBV10-1 to TRBJ2-7, with D unclear. This CDR3 has 13 residues. Trimming left V 5 bases short and J 5 bases short, with 13 bases between. Germline-derived CDR1 and CDR2 are WNHNN and SYGVQD (reference sequence). The CDR3 is CASSPADGDEQYF. The CDR3 coding sequence is TGCGCCAGCAGTCCCGCCGATGGGGACGAGCAGTACTTC.

The chain joins TRBV6-1 to TRBJ1-4, with D perhaps TRBD1 (6 bases). Germline values: CDR1 MNHNS, CDR2 SASEGT. Trimming left V 1 base short and J 4 bases short, with 10 bases between. The CDR3 runs to 15 residues. This CDR3 reads CASSEVKGGNEKLFF. The DNA for the CDR3 is TGTGCCAGCAGTGAAGTTAAAGGGGGTAATGAAAAACTGTTTTTT.

The genes are TRBV27 and TRBJ2-3, with a tentative D call TRBD1 (5 bases). The CDR3 loop spans 14 amino acids. V dropped 2 bases and J dropped 2 bases, with 8 bases sitting between them. Germline assignment: CDR1 MNHEY and CDR2 SMNVEV (reference sequence). This CDR3 is CASSLLGVTDTQYF. CDR3 DNA sequence: TGTGCCAGCAGTTTACTAGGGGTCACAGATACGCAGTATTTT.

The chain joins TRBV24-1 to TRBJ2-1, with D unclear. The CDR3 has 11 amino acids. The germline CDR1 and CDR2 sequences are KGHDR and SFDVKD. V was clipped by 3 bases and J by 9 bases, with 5 bases between them. The CDR3 sequence: CATSDGVEQFF. The CDR3, as DNA: TGTGCCACCAGTGATGGGGTTGAGCAGTTCTTC.

Written as DNA, the CDR3 is TGTGCCATCAGCCACGTCCCCGGGGGGGATGAGCAGTTCTTC. Encoded protein: CAISHVPGGDEQFF. This chain connects TRBV10-3 to TRBJ2-1; the match to TRBD2 covers 8 bases. The germline V gene has CDR1 ENHRY and CDR2 SYGVKD. The trim removed 6 bases at V and 8 bases at J, leaving 9 bases unmatched. The length of the CDR3 is 14 residues.

V gene TRBV7-8 combines with J gene TRBJ2-1; 11 bases are shared with TRBD2. This CDR3 is built from 15 residues. Trimming took 4 bases from V and 3 from J; bases not matched to a gene: 2. The germline gives CDR1 SGHVS, CDR2 FQNEAQ. Here the CDR3 DNA reads TGTGCCAGCAGCTCTAGCGGGGGGCTCTACAATGAGCAGTTCTTC. The encoded protein is CASSSSGGLYNEQFF.

The chain carries TRBV7-9 and TRBJ1-1; TRBD1 is a possible D gene (6 bases). The CDR3 is made up of 14 amino acids. Germline CDR1 is SEHNR and CDR2 is FQNEAQ (reference sequence). V was clipped by 6 bases and J by 4 bases, with 15 bases between them. CDR3 residues: CASRTPGEGTEAFF. DNA for the CDR3: TGTGCCAGCAGGACGCCAGGGGAGGGCACTGAAGCTTTCTTT.

The V gene is TRBV12-3 or TRBV12-4, the J gene TRBJ2-2; a possible D gene is TRBD1 (6 bases). Trimming took 4 bases from V and 0 from J, leaving 12 bases between them. The CDR3 sequence is 16 residues long. The CDR3 here is CASSSPGQSNTGELFF. In DNA form, the CDR3 reads TGTGCCAGCAGTTCCCCCGGACAGTCGAACACCGGGGAGCTGTTTTTT.

The chain recombines TRBV5-1 with TRBJ2-7; 9 positions match TRBD1. The CDR3 has 15 residues. The trim removed 2 bases at V and 6 bases at J, leaving 9 bases unmatched. Looked up from germline, CDR1 is SGHRS and CDR2 is YFSETQ. For the CDR3, the DNA is TGCGCCAGCAGCTTAAGGGACAGGGTGATCAGCGAGCAGTACTTC. It encodes CASSLRDRVISEQYF. The full variable domain, rest sourced from reference TRBV5-1 and TRBJ2-7, is KAGVTQTPRYLIKTRGQQVTLSCSPISGHRSVSWYQQTPGQGLQFLFEYFSETQRNKGNFPGRFSGRQFSNSRSEMNVSTLELGDSALYLCASSLRDRVISEQYFGPGTRLTVT.

The chain joins TRBV29-1 to TRBJ2-5, with a weak D call TRBD1 (6 bases). Deletions cut 5 bases from V and 3 bases from J, with 13 bases between. The CDR3 is made up of 13 amino acids. Per the germline V gene, CDR1 is SQVTM and CDR2 is ANQGSEA. CDR3 in DNA: TGCAGCGTTCTCCAACAGGGTGAAGAGACCCAGTACTTC. Translating it yields CSVLQQGEETQYF.

The chain combines TRBV4-2 with TRBJ2-7; D possibly corresponds to TRBD1 (7 bases). Germline CDR1 and CDR2: LGHNA and YNFKEQ. Trimming took off 3 bases at V and 7 bases at J, with 22 bases between the two ends. The CDR3 extends over 16 amino acids. The CDR3 sequence is CASSHLDDREASEQYF. The DNA for the CDR3 is TGTGCCAGCAGCCACCTGGACGACAGGGAGGCTTCGGAGCAGTACTTC.

V and J are TRBV27 and TRBJ2-2; TRBD1 aligns across 10 bases. This CDR3 comprises 15 residues. CDR1 is MNHEY and CDR2 is SMNVEV in the germline V gene (reference sequence). Trimming took 5 bases from V and 4 from J; bases not matched to a gene: 4. The CDR3 coding sequence is TGTGCCAGCAGTATCGGGACAGGGGCCACCGGGGAGCTGTTTTTT. Its translation: CASSIGTGATGELFF.

The CDR3 is CASSPIRDRNYGYTF. In DNA, the CDR3 is TGTGCCAGCAGCCCTATCCGGGACAGGAACTATGGCTACACCTTC. This chain connects TRBV7-9 to TRBJ1-2; TRBD1 agrees at 8 bases. V lost 5 bases and J lost 2; bases outside the gene matches: 7. Germline V gene data show CDR1 as SEHNR and CDR2 as FQNEAQ (reference sequence). This CDR3 has 15 amino acids.

Comment on this clonotype: The junction and the germline gene differ at one end; a read error may be behind it. V gene TRBV5-6 combines with J gene TRBJ1-2, with 7 nucleotides matching TRBD1. This CDR3 region has 15 residues. Germline CDR1 and CDR2: SGHDT and YYEEEE. The CDR3 loop is CASTLEQGRNYGYTF. The CDR3 DNA sequence: TGTGCCAGCACCTTGGAACAGGGGAGGAACTATGGCTACACCTTC.

The J gene is TRBJ2-6, the V gene TRBV6-5; either TRBD1 or TRBD2 may fit D (6 bases each). Germline V CDR1 and CDR2: MNHEY, SVGAGI. Trimming stripped 0 bases from V and 0 bases from J, with 15 bases between. This CDR3 has 19 amino acids. The DNA of the CDR3 is TGTGCCAGCAGTTACTCCGGGGGCCCCTTCATCTCTGGGGCCAACGTCCTGACTTTC. Its protein product is CASSYSGGPFISGANVLTF.

This chain joins TRBV7-9 and TRBJ2-7; D possibly uses TRBD1 or TRBD2 (5 bases each). The CDR3 sequence is 15 residues long. Germline lookup yields CDR1 SEHNR and CDR2 FQNEAQ (reference sequence). Trimming took 5 bases from V and 7 from J, leaving 21 bases between them. The chain's CDR3 is CASSPEGPPSGEQYF. The CDR3 DNA is TGTGCCAGCAGCCCCGAGGGGCCCCCCTCGGGAGAGCAGTACTTC.